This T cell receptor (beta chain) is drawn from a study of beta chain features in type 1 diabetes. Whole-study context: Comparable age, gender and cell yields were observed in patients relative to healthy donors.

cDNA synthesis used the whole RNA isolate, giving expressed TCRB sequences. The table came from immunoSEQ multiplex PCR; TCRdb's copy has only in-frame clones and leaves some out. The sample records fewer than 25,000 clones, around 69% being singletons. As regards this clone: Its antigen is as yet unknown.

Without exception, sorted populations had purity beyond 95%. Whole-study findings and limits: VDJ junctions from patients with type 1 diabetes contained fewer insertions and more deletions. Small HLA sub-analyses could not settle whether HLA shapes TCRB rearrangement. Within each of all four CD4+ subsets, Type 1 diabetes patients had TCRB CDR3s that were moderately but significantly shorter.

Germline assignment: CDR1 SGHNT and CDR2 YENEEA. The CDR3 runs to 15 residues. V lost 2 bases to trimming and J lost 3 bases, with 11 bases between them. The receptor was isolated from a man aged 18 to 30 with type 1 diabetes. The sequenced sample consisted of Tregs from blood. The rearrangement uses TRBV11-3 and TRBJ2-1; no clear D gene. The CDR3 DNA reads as TGTGCCAGCAGCTTATACCGCGGCGGCTACAATGAGCAGTTCTTC. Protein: CASSLYRGGYNEQFF.